This T cell receptor beta chain was captured in a study of blood T cell repertoires in COVID-19. The assay was immunoSEQ multiplex PCR, and TCRdb's table has in-frame clones only and misses some. The repertoire consists of around 240,000 clones, with approximately 90% occurring once and the leading ten covering around 0.87%. The clonotype was recovered from a man aged 45-60 years who had been exposed to COVID-19. Sequenced: PBMCs or T cells enriched from blood (not recorded which).

DNA of the CDR3: TGTGCCAGCTCTGGGACAGAGAACACTGAAGCTTTCTTT. Translation: CASSGTENTEAFF. The chain couples TRBV6-6 to TRBJ1-1, with 7 positions matching TRBD1. The CDR3 contains 13 residues. Germline V lookup: CDR1 MNHNY, CDR2 SVGAGI (reference sequence). The V and J ends lost 8 bases and 1 base, in that order; junction bases with no gene match: 4.